This TCR beta chain was identified in a study of CD8+ T cells in alopecia areata. Once RNA had been extracted, it was reverse transcribed into cDNA to act as the sequencing template. Generated by immunoSEQ multiplex PCR, the TCRdb table keeps only in-frame clones and is missing some. The sample contains approximately 210,000 clones, around 60% of which appear only once. The treatment denotes: oral pan-JAK inhibitor, 5-10 mg twice daily. With 5 bases removed from V and 10 bases from J, the gap between germline ends came to 21 bases. In germline, CDR1 is LNHDA, CDR2 SQIVND (reference sequence). This CDR3 is 16 amino acids long.

The sequence came from a human donor with alopecia areata. Material: CD4+ T cells sorted from blood, obtained at week 4, from a patient treated with tofacitinib. The chain combines TRBV19 with TRBJ1-6; tentatively, D is TRBD1 (5 bases). The CDR3 nucleotides are TGTGCCAGTAGTTCCCCTTCGGGACTCCCTTCGTCACCCCTCCACTTT. It translates to CASSSPSGLPSSPLHF.